This TCR beta chain stems from a study of blood T cell repertoires in COVID-19. Study at large: The United States, Italy and Spain supplied acute and convalescent COVID-19 samples. T cells, B-cell-depleted T cells, or PBMCs provided the cDNA or gDNA that served as material.

Produced via immunoSEQ multiplex PCR; TCRdb's table is partial and in-frame only. The sample has 70,000 to 85,000 clones, around 80% seen once. This CDR3 is built from 13 residues. V shed 4 bases, J shed 6 bases, and the junction held 3 bases outside the gene matches. Per germline, CDR1 SGHRS and CDR2 YFSETQ. Sequencing was done on a sample of peripheral blood. The genes are TRBV5-1 and TRBJ2-2, with 7 bases aligning to TRBD2. The clonotype originates from a man aged 55-75 years with acute or convalescent COVID-19. This CDR3 is CASSPREAGELFF. The CDR3 DNA reads as TGCGCCAGCAGCCCTCGGGAGGCCGGGGAGCTGTTTTTT.